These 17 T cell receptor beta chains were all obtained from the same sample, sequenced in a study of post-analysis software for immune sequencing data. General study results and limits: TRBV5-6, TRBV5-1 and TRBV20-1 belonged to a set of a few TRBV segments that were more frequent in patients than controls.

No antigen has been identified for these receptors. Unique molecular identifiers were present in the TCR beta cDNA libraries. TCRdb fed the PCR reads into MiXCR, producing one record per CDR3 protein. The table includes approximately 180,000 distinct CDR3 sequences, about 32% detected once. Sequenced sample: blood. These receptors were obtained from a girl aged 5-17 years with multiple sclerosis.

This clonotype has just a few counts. This CDR3 is CASSRLRTSGRAVSYEQFF. CDR3 nucleotide sequence: TGTGCCAGCTCACGTCTCCGGACTAGCGGGAGGGCCGTATCCTATGAGCAGTTCTTC. The gene calls are TRBV18 and TRBJ2-1; TRBD2 aligns across 15 bases. This CDR3 contains 19 residues. V lost 4 bases, J lost 8 bases, and 15 bases stayed unmatched. Germline CDR1 is KGHSH and CDR2 is LQKENI.

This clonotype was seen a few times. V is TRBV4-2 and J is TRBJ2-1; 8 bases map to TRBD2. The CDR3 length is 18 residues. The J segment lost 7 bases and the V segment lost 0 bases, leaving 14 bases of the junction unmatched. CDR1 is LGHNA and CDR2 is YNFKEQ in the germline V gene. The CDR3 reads CASSQDIKGSGGVNEQFF. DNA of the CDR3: TGTGCCAGCAGCCAAGACATAAAAGGGAGCGGGGGCGTGAATGAGCAGTTCTTC.

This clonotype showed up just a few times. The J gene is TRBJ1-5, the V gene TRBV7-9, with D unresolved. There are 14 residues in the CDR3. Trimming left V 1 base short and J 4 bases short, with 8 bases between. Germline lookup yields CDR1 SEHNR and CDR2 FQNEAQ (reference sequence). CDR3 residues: CASSLETRNQPQHF. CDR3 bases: TGTGCCAGCAGCTTAGAGACGCGGAATCAGCCCCAGCATTTT. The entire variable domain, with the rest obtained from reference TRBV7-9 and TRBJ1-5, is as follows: DTGVSQNPRHKITKRGQNVTFRCDPISEHNRLYWYRQTLGQGPEFLTYFQNEAQLEKSRLLSDRFSAERPKGSFSTLEIQRTEQGDSAMYLCASSLETRNQPQHFGDGTRLSIL.

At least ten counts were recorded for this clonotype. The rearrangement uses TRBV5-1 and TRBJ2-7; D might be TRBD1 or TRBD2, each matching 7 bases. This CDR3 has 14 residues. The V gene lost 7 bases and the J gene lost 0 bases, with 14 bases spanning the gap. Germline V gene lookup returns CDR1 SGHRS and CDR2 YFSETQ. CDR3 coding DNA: TGCGCCAGCCAGGGGGGGCCTTTCTCCTACGAGCAGTACTTC. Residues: CASQGGPFSYEQYF.

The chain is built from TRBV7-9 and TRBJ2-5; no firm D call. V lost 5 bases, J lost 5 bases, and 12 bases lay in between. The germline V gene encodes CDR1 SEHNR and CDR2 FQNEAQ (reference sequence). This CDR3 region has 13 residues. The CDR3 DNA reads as TGTGCCAGCAGCCATATCCCCTCGGAGACCCAGTACTTC. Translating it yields CASSHIPSETQYF.

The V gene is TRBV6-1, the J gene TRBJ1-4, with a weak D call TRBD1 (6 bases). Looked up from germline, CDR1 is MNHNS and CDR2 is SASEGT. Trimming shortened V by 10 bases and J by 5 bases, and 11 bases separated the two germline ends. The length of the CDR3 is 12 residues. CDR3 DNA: TGTGCCATCACACAGGGAAATGAAAAACTGTTTTTT. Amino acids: CAITQGNEKLFF.

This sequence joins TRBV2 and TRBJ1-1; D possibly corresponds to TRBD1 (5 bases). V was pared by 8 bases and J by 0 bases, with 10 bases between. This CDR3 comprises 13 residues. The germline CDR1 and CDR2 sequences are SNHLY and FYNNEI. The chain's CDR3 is CASGGDLNTEAFF. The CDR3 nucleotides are TGTGCCAGCGGGGGGGACTTGAACACTGAAGCTTTCTTT.

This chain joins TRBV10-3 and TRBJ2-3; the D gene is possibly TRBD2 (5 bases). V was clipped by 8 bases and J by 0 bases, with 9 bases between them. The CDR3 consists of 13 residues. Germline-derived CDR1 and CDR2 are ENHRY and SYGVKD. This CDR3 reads CAIREGSTDTQYF. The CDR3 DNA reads TGTGCCATCCGGGAAGGGAGCACAGATACGCAGTATTTT.

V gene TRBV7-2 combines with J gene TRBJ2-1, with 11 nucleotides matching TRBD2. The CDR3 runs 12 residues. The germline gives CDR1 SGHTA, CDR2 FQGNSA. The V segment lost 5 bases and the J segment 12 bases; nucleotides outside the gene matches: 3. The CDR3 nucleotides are TGTGCCAGCAGCCCGGGGACTAGCGGGCAGTTCTTC. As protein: CASSPGTSGQFF.

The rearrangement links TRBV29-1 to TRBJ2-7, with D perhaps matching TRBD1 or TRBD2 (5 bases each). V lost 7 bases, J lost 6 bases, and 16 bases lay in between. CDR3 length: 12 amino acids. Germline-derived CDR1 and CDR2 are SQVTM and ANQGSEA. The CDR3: CSAEQQDSEQYF. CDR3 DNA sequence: TGCAGCGCCGAACAACAGGACTCCGAGCAGTACTTC.

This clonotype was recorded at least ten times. Here the CDR3 reads CASSLQGAGTDTQYF. The CDR3 bases are TGCGCCAGCAGCTTACAGGGGGCAGGCACAGATACGCAGTATTTT. The chain combines TRBV5-1 with TRBJ2-3; 9 nucleotides line up with TRBD1. After removal of 2 bases from V and 1 base from J, the junction contained 2 bases not matched to a gene. The CDR3 has 15 residues. From germline, CDR1 is SGHRS and CDR2 YFSETQ.

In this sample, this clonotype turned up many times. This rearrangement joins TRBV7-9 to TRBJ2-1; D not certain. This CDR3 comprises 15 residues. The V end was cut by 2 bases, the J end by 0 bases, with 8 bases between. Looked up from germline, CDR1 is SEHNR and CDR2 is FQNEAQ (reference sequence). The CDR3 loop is CASSLFLSSYNEQFF. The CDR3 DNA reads TGTGCCAGCAGCTTATTCCTGAGCTCCTACAATGAGCAGTTCTTC.

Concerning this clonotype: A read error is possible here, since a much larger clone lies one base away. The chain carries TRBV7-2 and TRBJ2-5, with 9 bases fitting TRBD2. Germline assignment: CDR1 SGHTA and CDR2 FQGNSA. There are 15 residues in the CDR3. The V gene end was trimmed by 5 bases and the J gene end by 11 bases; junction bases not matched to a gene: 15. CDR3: CASSRGGSGGNEQYF. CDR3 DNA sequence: TGTGCCAGCAGCCGCGGTGGTAGCGGGGGCAATGAGCAGTACTTC.

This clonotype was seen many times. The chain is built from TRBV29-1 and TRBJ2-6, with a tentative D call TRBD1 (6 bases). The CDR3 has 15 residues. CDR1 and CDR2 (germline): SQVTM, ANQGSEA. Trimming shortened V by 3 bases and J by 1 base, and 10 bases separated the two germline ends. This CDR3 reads CSVEKQGSGANVLTF. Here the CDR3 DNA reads TGCAGCGTTGAGAAACAGGGATCTGGGGCCAACGTCCTGACTTTC.

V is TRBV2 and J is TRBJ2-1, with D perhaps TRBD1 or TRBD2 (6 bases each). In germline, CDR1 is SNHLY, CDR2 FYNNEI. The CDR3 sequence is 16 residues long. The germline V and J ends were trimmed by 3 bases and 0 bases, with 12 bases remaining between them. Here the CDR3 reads CASSEWGASSYNEQFF. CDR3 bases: TGTGCCAGCAGTGAGTGGGGGGCGAGCTCCTACAATGAGCAGTTCTTC.

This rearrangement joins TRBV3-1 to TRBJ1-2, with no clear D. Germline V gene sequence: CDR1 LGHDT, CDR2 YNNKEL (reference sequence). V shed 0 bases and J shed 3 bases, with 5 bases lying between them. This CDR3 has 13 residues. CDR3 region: CASSQDPDYGYTF. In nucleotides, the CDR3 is TGTGCCAGCAGCCAAGATCCGGACTATGGCTACACCTTC.

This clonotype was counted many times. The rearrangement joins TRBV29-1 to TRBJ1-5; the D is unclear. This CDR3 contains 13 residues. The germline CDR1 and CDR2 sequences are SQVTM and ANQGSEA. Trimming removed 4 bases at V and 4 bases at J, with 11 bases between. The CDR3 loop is CSVAGSVNQPQHF. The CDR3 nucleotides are TGCAGCGTTGCTGGCTCAGTTAATCAGCCCCAGCATTTT.